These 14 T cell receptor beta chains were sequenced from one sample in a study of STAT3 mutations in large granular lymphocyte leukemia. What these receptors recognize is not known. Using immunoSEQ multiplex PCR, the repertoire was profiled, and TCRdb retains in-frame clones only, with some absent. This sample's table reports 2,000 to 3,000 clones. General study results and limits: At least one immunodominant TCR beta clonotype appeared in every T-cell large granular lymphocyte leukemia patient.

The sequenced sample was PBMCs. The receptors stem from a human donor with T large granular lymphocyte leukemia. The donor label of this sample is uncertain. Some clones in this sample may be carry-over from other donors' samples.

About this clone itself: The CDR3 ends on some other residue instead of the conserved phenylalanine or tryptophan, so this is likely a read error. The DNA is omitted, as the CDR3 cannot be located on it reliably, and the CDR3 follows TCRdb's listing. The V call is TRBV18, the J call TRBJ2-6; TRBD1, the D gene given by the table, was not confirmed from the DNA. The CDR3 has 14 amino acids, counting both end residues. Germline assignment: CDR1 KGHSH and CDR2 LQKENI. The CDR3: CASSTGIALSGANV.

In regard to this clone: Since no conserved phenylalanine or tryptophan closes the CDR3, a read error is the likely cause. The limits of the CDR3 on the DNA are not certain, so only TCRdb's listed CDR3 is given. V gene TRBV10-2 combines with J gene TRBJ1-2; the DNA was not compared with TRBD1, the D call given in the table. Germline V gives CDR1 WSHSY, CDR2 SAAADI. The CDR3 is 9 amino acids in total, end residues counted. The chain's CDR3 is CASRKTGDG.

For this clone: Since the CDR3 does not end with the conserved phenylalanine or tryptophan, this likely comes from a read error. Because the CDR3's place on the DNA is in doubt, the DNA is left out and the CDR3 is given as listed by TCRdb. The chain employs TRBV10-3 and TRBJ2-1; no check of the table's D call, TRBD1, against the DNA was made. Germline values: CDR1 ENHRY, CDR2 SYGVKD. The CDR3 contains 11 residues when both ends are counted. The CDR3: CAISVDRDYNE.

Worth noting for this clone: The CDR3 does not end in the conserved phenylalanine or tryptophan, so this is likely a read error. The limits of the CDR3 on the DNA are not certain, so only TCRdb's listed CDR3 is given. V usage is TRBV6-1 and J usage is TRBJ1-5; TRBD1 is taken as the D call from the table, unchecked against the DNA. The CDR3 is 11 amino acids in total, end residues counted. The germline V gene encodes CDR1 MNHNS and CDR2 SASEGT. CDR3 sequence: CASSEGREFQP.

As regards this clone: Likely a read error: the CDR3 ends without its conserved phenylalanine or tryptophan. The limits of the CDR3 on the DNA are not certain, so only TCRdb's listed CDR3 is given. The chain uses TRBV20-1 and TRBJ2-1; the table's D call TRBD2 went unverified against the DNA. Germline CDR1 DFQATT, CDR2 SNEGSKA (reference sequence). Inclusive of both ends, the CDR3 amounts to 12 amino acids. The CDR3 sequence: CSASTGTSGMHE.

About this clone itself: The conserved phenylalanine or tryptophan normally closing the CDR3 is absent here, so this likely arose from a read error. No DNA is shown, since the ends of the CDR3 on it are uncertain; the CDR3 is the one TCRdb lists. Here the CDR3 reads CASSPVKGAE. V and J are TRBV7-7 and TRBJ2-1; the table assigns TRBD1, which was not confirmed against the DNA. Germline loops: CDR1 SSHAT, CDR2 FNYEAQ (reference sequence). 10 amino acids form the CDR3, both terminal residues included.

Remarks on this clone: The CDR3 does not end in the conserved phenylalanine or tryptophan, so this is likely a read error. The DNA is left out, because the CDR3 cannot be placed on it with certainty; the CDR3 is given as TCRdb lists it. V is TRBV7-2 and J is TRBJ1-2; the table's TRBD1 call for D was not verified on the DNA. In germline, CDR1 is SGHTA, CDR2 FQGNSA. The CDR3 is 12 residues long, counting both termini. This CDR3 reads CASSPDSGPFYG.

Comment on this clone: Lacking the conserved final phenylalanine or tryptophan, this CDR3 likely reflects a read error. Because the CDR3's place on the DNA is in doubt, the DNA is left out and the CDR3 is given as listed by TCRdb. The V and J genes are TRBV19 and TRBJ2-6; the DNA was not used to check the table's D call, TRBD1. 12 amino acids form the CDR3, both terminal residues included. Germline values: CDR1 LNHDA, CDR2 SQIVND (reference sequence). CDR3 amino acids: CASSIQSSGANV.

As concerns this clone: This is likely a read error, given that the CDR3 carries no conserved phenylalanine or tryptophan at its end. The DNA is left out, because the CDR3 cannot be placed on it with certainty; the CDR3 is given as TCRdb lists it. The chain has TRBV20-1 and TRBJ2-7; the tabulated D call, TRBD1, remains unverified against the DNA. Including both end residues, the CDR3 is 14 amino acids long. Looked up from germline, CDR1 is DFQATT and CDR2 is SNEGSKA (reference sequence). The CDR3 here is CSAALVPTFSYSYE.

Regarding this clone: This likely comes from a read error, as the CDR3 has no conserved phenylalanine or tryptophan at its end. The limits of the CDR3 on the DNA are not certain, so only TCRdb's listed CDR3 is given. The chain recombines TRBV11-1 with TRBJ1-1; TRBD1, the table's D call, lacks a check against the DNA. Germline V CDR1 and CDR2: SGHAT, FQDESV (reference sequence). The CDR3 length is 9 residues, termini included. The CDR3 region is CASRGPNTE.

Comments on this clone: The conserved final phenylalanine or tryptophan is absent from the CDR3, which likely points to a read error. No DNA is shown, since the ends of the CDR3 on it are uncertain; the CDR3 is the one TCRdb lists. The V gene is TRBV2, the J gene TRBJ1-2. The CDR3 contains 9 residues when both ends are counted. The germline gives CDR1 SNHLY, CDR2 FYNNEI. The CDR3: CASSPGDYG.

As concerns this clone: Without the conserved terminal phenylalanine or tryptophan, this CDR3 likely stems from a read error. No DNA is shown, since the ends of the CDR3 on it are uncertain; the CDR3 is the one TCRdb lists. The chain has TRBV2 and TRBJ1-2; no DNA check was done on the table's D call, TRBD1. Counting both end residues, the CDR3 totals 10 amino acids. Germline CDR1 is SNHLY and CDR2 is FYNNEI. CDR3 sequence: CASQGPQGRG.

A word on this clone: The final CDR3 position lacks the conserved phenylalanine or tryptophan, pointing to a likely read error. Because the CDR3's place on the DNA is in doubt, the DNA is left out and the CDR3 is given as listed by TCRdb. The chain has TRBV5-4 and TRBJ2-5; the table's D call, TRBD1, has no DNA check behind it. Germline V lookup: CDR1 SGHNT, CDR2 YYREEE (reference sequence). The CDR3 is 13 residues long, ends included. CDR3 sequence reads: CASSWTQGVSSRT.

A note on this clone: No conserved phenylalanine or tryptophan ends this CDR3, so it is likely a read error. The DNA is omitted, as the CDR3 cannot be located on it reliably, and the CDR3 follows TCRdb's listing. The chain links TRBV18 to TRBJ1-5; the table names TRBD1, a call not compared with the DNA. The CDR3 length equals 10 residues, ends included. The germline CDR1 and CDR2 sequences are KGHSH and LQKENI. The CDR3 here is CASSPDTLSA.